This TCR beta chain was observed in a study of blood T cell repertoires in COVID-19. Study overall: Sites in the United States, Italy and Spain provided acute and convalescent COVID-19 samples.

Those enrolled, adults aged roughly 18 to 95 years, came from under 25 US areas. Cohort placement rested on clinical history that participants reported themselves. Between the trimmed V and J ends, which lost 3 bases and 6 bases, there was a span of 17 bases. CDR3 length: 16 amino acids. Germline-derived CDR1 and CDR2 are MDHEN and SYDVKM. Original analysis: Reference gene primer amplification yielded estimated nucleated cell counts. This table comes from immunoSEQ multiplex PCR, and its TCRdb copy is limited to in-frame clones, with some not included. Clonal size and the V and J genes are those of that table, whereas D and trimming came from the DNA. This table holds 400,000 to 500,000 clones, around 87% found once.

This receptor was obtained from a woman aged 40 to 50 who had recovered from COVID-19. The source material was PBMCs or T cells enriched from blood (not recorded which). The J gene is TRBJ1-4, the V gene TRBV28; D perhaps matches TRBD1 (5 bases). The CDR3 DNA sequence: TGTGCCAGCAGTTTCGAAGGGGTGGCGTTTGATGAAAAACTGTTTTTT. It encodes CASSFEGVAFDEKLFF.